The 19 T cell receptor beta chains listed next were all sequenced from one sample in a study of tumor and adjacent non-tumor tissue in lung cancer. A modified ARM-PCR protocol with three rounds of nested PCR amplified TCRbeta. Using its own MiXCR run on the multiplex PCR reads, TCRdb lists one record per CDR3 protein. The sample lists under 45,000 distinct CDR3 sequences; over 55% were seen once. RNA was extracted from bulk tissue without any cell sorting. The normal lung tissue was taken more than 3 cm from the tumor edge. The source material was distant non-tumor lung tissue. The source of these receptors is a man aged 50 to 60 with non-small cell lung cancer.

As concerns this clonotype: With a much larger clone just one base away, this may be a read error. The chain couples TRBV20-1 to TRBJ1-1, with 8 bases that match TRBD1. CDR1 and CDR2 from the germline V gene are DFQATT and SNEGSKA (reference sequence). This CDR3 region has 14 residues. The CDR3 region has the DNA TGCAGTACTAGAAAGCAGGGGGCGAACACTGAAGCTTTCTTT. This codes for CSTRKQGANTEAFF.

Comment on this clonotype: One end of the junction varies from germline; a read error may be responsible. The chain employs TRBV6-5 and TRBJ2-7; 9 bases are shared with TRBD1. This CDR3 has 16 residues. Germline loops: CDR1 MNHEY, CDR2 SVGAGI. The CDR3 DNA reads TGTGCCATCAGTTACGCAAGGACAGGGGATTCCTACGAACAGTACTTC. Translated: CAISYARTGDSYEQYF.

Regarding this clonotype: A much larger clone sits a single nucleotide away, making a read error possible. The genes are TRBV11-2 and TRBJ1-2; perhaps TRBD1 as D (5 bases). V was pared by 6 bases and J by 6 bases, with 14 bases between. Germline V CDR1 and CDR2: SGHAT, FQNNGV. CDR3 size: 13 residues. CDR3 loop: CASRITGSDGYTF. CDR3 sequence (DNA): TGTGCCAGCAGGATCACAGGTTCCGATGGCTACACCTTC.

With respect to this clonotype: This may be a read error: a much more frequent sequence differs by one nucleotide. The rearrangement joins TRBV6-5 to TRBJ2-1; a possible D gene is TRBD1 (6 bases). From germline, CDR1 is MNHEY and CDR2 SVGAGI. CDR3 size: 15 residues. In DNA, the CDR3 is TGTTCCAGCAGCGAACGACAGGTTCCCTACAATGAGCAGTCCTTC. The encoded protein is CSSSERQVPYNEQSF.

This clonotype appeared many times. The gene calls are TRBV6-1 and TRBJ2-7; tentatively, D is TRBD1 or TRBD2 (5 bases each). From germline, CDR1 is MNHNS and CDR2 SASEGT. Trimming stripped 2 bases from V and 5 bases from J, with 16 bases between. CDR3 length equals 15 residues. CDR3 nucleotides: TGTGCCAGCAGTGAACAGAGGGGTTTGCTGGACGAGCAGTACTTC. Its protein is CASSEQRGLLDEQYF.

In regard to this clonotype: Given a much more abundant clone one base away, this may be a read error. The gene calls are TRBV10-3 and TRBJ2-7, with 8 bases lining up with TRBD1. Trimming removed 0 bases from V and 3 bases from J; junction bases left unmatched: 1. The CDR3 spans 14 residues. Per the germline V gene, CDR1 is ENHRY and CDR2 is SYGVKD. CDR3 DNA sequence: TGTGCCATCAGTGAGTCGGGACAGGACTACGAGCAGTACTTC. Protein sequence: CAISESGQDYEQYF.

Details on this clonotype: Since a much larger clone is just one base distant, this may be a read error. The chain uses TRBV29-1 and TRBJ2-1; perhaps TRBD2 as D (5 bases). Looked up from germline, CDR1 is SQVTM and CDR2 is ANQGSEA. The V gene lost 7 bases and the J gene lost 3 bases, with 13 bases spanning the gap. The CDR3 runs to 13 residues. The CDR3 here is CSANRGGYNEQFF. CDR3 bases: TGCAGCGCTAACCGGGGTGGCTACAATGAGCAGTTCTTC.

The table lists this clonotype with a count of one. The junction departs from germline at one end; a sequencing error may be responsible. This chain uses TRBV6-1 with TRBJ2-3; D remains unclear. Per germline, CDR1 MNHNS and CDR2 SASEGT. The CDR3 length is 15 residues. CDR3 sequence (DNA): TGTGCCAGCACTGATAGTGGGATAAGCACAGATACGCAGTGTTTT. This encodes CASTDSGISTDTQCF.

Remarks on this clonotype: The conserved closing phenylalanine or tryptophan is absent in this CDR3, likely reflecting a read error. The rearrangement uses TRBV6-5 and TRBJ2-5; D is perhaps TRBD2 (6 bases). The CDR3 loop spans 14 amino acids. Germline loops: CDR1 MNHEY, CDR2 SVGAGI. CDR3 in amino acids: CDSTLSEGGETQYI. The CDR3 DNA is TGTGACAGCACCCTCTCGGAGGGCGGCGAGACCCAGTACATC.

In this sample, this clonotype turned up a few times. The chain uses TRBV5-1 and TRBJ2-3; 7 bases fit TRBD2. The CDR3 runs to 16 residues. CDR1 SGHRS and CDR2 YFSETQ come from the germline V gene. The V gene end was trimmed by 2 bases and the J gene end by 1 base; junction bases not matched to a gene: 7. This CDR3 is CASSFRGTSGTDTQYF. In nucleotides, the CDR3 is TGCGCCAGCAGCTTTCGGGGAACTAGCGGCACAGATACGCAGTATTTT.

On this clonotype: The junction shows a germline mismatch at one end, possibly a read error. The genes are TRBV28 and TRBJ2-5; 9 bases are shared with TRBD2. Looked up from germline, CDR1 is MDHEN and CDR2 is SYDVKM. This CDR3 region has 14 residues. For the CDR3, the DNA is TGTGTCAGCAGCTTACTAGCGGGCCAAGAGACCCAGTACTTC. Protein sequence: CVSSLLAGQETQYF.

This clonotype occurred once. This may be a read error: a much more frequent sequence differs by one nucleotide. CDR3 protein: CASSTYIEYEQYF. The CDR3 coding sequence is TGTGCCAGCAGTACCTATATAGAATACGAGCAGTACTTC. The rearrangement links TRBV6-2 or TRBV6-3 to TRBJ2-7; D unclear. V was pared by 5 bases and J by 4 bases, with 12 bases between. The CDR3 has 13 residues. CDR1 and CDR2 from the germline V gene are MNHEY and SVGEGT.

About this clonotype: Germline is not matched at one junction end, which may reflect a read error. This sequence joins TRBV9 and TRBJ1-3; a weak D match, TRBD1 (5 bases). The CDR3 extends over 12 amino acids. The germline CDR1 and CDR2 sequences are SGDLS and YYNGEE. The chain's CDR3 is CASSAQENTIYF. CDR3 in DNA: TGCGCCAGCAGCGCACAGGAAAACACCATATATTTT.

This clonotype was observed many times. The chain couples TRBV7-8 to TRBJ2-3, with D perhaps assigned TRBD1 or TRBD2 (5 bases each). Germline CDR1 and CDR2: SGHVS and FQNEAQ. V shed 5 bases and J shed 4 bases, with 16 bases lying between them. The CDR3 has 15 residues. The CDR3 here is CASSARDGRADTQYF. The DNA for the CDR3 is TGTGCCAGCAGCGCACGGGACGGAAGAGCAGATACGCAGTATTTT.

On this clonotype: Compared with germline, one end of the junction differs, possibly owing to a read error. The rearrangement joins TRBV11-2 to TRBJ1-2, with TRBD1 as a possible D gene (6 bases). Germline loops: CDR1 SGHAT, CDR2 FQNNGV. The CDR3 has 15 amino acids. The DNA of the CDR3 is TGTGCCAGTACCCTGGCCCGGCAGGGGCCCCATGGCCACACCTTC. Residues: CASTLARQGPHGHTF. The variable domain in full, with the rest retrieved from reference TRBV11-2 and TRBJ1-2, is EAGVAQSPRYKIIEKRQSVAFWCNPISGHATLYWYQQILGQGPKLLIQFQNNGVVDDSQLPKDRFSAERLKGVDSTLKIQPAKLEDSAVYLCASTLARQGPHGHTFGSGTRLTVV.

A remark on this clonotype: It may be a read error: a sequence one base away is much more abundant. The chain employs TRBV28 and TRBJ2-1; tentatively, D is TRBD1 or TRBD2 (5 bases each). The CDR3 has 15 amino acids. V was clipped by 7 bases and J by 0 bases, with 13 bases between them. Germline values: CDR1 MDHEN, CDR2 SYDVKM. The CDR3 region is CASTRGRNSYNEQFF. The CDR3 DNA reads TGTGCCAGCACCCGGGGCCGCAACTCCTACAATGAGCAGTTCTTC.

In the case of this clonotype: This may arise from a read error, as a much more abundant clone is one base away. The chain joins TRBV4-2 to TRBJ2-2; perhaps TRBD2 as D (6 bases). CDR3 length equals 14 residues. The V gene's germline CDR1 is LGHNA and CDR2 YNFKEQ. The V end lost 2 bases, the J end lost 3 bases, and 7 bases lay between the germline ends. The CDR3 coding sequence is TGTGCCAGCAGCCAAAGACTAGACACCGGGGAGCTGTTTTTT. It is translated as CASSQRLDTGELFF.

With regard to this clonotype: A read error may account for a junction end that differs from germline. The V call is TRBV12-3 or TRBV12-4, the J call TRBJ1-4; possibly TRBD1 for D (5 bases). This CDR3 is built from 15 residues. The CDR3 nucleotides read TGTGCCAGCAGTCCACAGGCCTCAACTAGTGAAAAACTGCTTTTT. Translation: CASSPQASTSEKLLF.

This clonotype was seen only a few times. This may stem from a read error, because a much larger clone lies one nucleotide away. This chain connects TRBV14 to TRBJ2-6; no firm D call. V dropped 4 bases and J dropped 2 bases, with 9 bases sitting between them. Looked up from germline, CDR1 is SGHDN and CDR2 is FVKESK. CDR3 length: 15 amino acids. The CDR3 region has the DNA TGTGCCAGCAGCCTTTTTCCGGCTGGGGCCAACGTCCTGACTTTC. Translated: CASSLFPAGANVLTF.